This T cell receptor beta chain emerged from a study of Ad26.COV2.S vaccination and SARS-CoV-2 variants. Overall study context: The COV1001 Ad26.COV2.S trial arm included the donor. Dosing was one shot or two shots 56 days apart.

The protocol was immunoSEQ multiplex PCR, while the TCRdb copy is restricted to in-frame clones and leaves out a portion. The sample carries approximately 480,000 clones, 87% recorded once. Indicated treatment: roughly 19 received Ad26.COV2.S at low or high dose, single or two shots; several received placebo; per-sample allocation not given. Samples came from day 63 after the first vaccine or placebo injection. An Ad26 vector expressing Wuhan-strain SARS-CoV-2 spike served as the vaccine. Study-level findings and limits: Following vaccination, spike-specific CD8+ and CD4+ T cell responses reportedly exhibited substantial breadth.

For this clone: Its specificity is not known.

Germline CDR1 DFQATT, CDR2 SNEGSKA (reference sequence). V lost 5 bases to trimming and J lost 12 bases, with 14 bases between them. CDR3 size: 11 residues. The sequence derives from a person aged 18-60 years who received the Ad26.COV2.S COVID-19 vaccine or a placebo. Sequenced here: peripheral blood, sampled in a trial of Ad26.COV2.S vaccine versus placebo. The J gene is TRBJ2-1, the V gene TRBV20-1, with D tentatively TRBD1 or TRBD2 (5 bases each). CDR3 DNA: TGCAGTGCTGGACCGGGGCCTACGCAGTTCTTC. It encodes CSAGPGPTQFF.